These 14 T cell receptor beta chains share one sample of origin, sequenced in a study of CD8+ T cells in alopecia areata. Treatment denoted: oral pan-JAK inhibitor, 5-10 mg twice daily. After isolation, RNA underwent reverse transcription to generate cDNA as the sequencing template. TCRdb's copy holds only in-frame clones and misses some; the assay was immunoSEQ multiplex PCR. This sample yields 180,000 or so clones, of which approximately 50% are seen a single time; 10% belongs to the top ten. Sample: CD8+ T cells sorted from blood, taken at roughly week 53, from a patient treated with tofacitinib. The receptors here all came from a human donor with alopecia areata.

The chain uses TRBV30 and TRBJ1-5; 9 bases fit TRBD1. Germline loops: CDR1 GTSNPN, CDR2 SVGIG (reference sequence). The junction had 4 bases not matched to a gene; V was cut back by 0 bases and J by 7 bases. The CDR3 runs 14 residues. Here the CDR3 reads CAWSVWGQGQPQHF. DNA of the CDR3: TGTGCCTGGAGTGTGTGGGGACAGGGACAGCCCCAGCATTTT.

In the case of this clone: A clone one base away is much larger, so this may be a read error. In the same sample, other DNA sequences code for this CDR3. The chain uses TRBV13 and TRBJ2-7; unclear D gene. Germline lookup yields CDR1 PRHDT and CDR2 FYEKMQ (reference sequence). The CDR3 contains 12 residues. V was trimmed by 4 bases and J by 0 bases, leaving 4 bases between them. The CDR3: CASSSSSYEQYF. The CDR3, as DNA: TGTGCCAGCAGCTCGAGCTCCTACGAGCAGTACTTC.

The chain's CDR3 is CASSYGTGLNEQFF. CDR3 in DNA: TGCGCCAGCAGCTACGGGACAGGGCTGAATGAGCAGTTCTTC. This sequence joins TRBV5-1 and TRBJ2-1, with 9 bases lining up with TRBD1. V trimming: 3 bases; J trimming: 7 bases; junction bases outside the gene matches: 5. CDR3 size: 14 residues. Germline CDR1 and CDR2: SGHRS and YFSETQ.

The J gene is TRBJ1-6, the V gene TRBV9; D unclear. With 0 bases removed from V and 8 bases from J, the gap between germline ends came to 15 bases. Germline V gives CDR1 SGDLS, CDR2 YYNGEE. The CDR3 sequence is 16 residues long. The CDR3 reads CASSVATRRTDSPLHF. Written as DNA, the CDR3 is TGTGCCAGCAGCGTAGCTACTAGGAGGACGGATTCACCCCTCCACTTT.

The rearrangement links TRBV6-1 to TRBJ2-7, with TRBD1 matching 7 bases. The V segment lost 8 bases and the J segment 1 base; nucleotides outside the gene matches: 11. CDR3 length: 15 residues. Looked up from germline, CDR1 is MNHNS and CDR2 is SASEGT. The CDR3 DNA reads as TGTGCCAGCTCATCAGACAGGGCCTTTTCCTACGAGCAGTACTTC. Translated, it gives CASSSDRAFSYEQYF.

This sequence joins TRBV27 and TRBJ2-3; 10 bases agree with TRBD2. The J segment lost 3 bases and the V segment lost 0 bases, leaving 12 bases of the junction unmatched. The CDR3 length is 19 residues. The germline CDR1 and CDR2 sequences are MNHEY and SMNVEV (reference sequence). The CDR3 region is CASSLSRLAGDMVTDTQYF. For the CDR3, the DNA is TGTGCCAGCAGTTTATCTCGCCTAGCGGGGGATATGGTAACAGATACGCAGTATTTT.

This clone was counted only a few times. The CDR3 protein is CASSEALHGGHEQYF. CDR3 in DNA: TGTGCCAGCAGTGAAGCGCTTCATGGAGGGCACGAGCAGTACTTC. The genes are TRBV2 and TRBJ2-7, with a tentative D call TRBD2 (6 bases). Germline V gives CDR1 SNHLY, CDR2 FYNNEI. V dropped 0 bases and J dropped 5 bases, with 14 bases sitting between them. This CDR3 contains 15 residues.

Comments on this clone: Other DNA sequences from this sample encode an identical CDR3 as well. The rearrangement joins TRBV5-6 to TRBJ1-1, with D hard to call. The CDR3 totals 13 residues. Germline V gene lookup returns CDR1 SGHDT and CDR2 YYEEEE. Trimming took 3 bases from V and 0 from J, leaving 6 bases between them. The chain's CDR3 is CASSWTVNTEAFF. The CDR3 DNA reads TGTGCCAGCAGCTGGACCGTGAACACTGAAGCTTTCTTT.

The chain's CDR3 is CASSIVLEVSEQFF. The CDR3 DNA reads TGTGCCAGTAGTATAGTTCTAGAGGTCTCTGAGCAGTTCTTC. V usage is TRBV19 and J usage is TRBJ2-1; D is undetermined. The CDR3 length is 14 residues. Germline V gene data show CDR1 as LNHDA and CDR2 as SQIVND (reference sequence). V lost 1 base and J lost 9, with 13 bases in between.

The chain has TRBV5-1 and TRBJ2-2; weak D call: TRBD1 (6 bases). The CDR3 runs 14 residues. V was pared by 0 bases and J by 6 bases, with 9 bases between. Germline lookup yields CDR1 SGHRS and CDR2 YFSETQ. This chain's CDR3 is CASSLEGVAGELFF. For the CDR3, the DNA is TGCGCCAGCAGCTTGGAGGGGGTCGCCGGGGAGCTGTTTTTT.

This clone was counted only a few times. V and J are TRBV6-1 and TRBJ1-5; TRBD1 aligns across 11 bases. The V gene end was trimmed by 3 bases and the J gene end by 8 bases; junction bases not matched to a gene: 3. Per germline, CDR1 MNHNS and CDR2 SASEGT. This CDR3 contains 14 residues. CDR3 coding DNA: TGTGCCAGCAGTGATGGACAGGGGGCTGAGCCCCAGCATTTT. The encoded protein is CASSDGQGAEPQHF.

The chain joins TRBV30 to TRBJ1-1; TRBD1 might be the D (5 bases). Germline loops: CDR1 GTSNPN, CDR2 SVGIG (reference sequence). Trimming stripped 7 bases from V and 0 bases from J, with 9 bases between. The length of the CDR3 is 12 residues. The CDR3 nucleotides read TGTGCCTTGGGACGGGTGAACACTGAAGCTTTCTTT. Amino acids: CALGRVNTEAFF.

The V and J genes are TRBV27 and TRBJ2-7; D ambiguous. The germline CDR1 and CDR2 sequences are MNHEY and SMNVEV (reference sequence). V was cut by 2 bases and J by 2 bases, with 7 bases left in between. The CDR3 consists of 13 residues. The CDR3 reads CASSLLGTYEQYF. DNA of the CDR3: TGTGCCAGCAGTTTACTGGGGACCTACGAGCAGTACTTC.

The chain uses TRBV4-2 and TRBJ1-2; the D gene is possibly TRBD1 (6 bases). CDR3 length: 12 amino acids. Germline assignment: CDR1 LGHNA and CDR2 YNFKEQ. The V end was cut by 1 base, the J end by 6 bases, with 6 bases between. CDR3 residues: CASSQAGDGYTF. The CDR3 bases are TGTGCCAGCAGCCAAGCAGGGGATGGCTACACCTTC.